This T cell receptor beta chain was retrieved from a study of T cell repertoires in cytomegalovirus infection. Study details: CMV infection and matching HLA type were both indicated by public TCR beta signatures. Findings and caveats of the study: Frequencies of public TCR beta families were cumulated, and this identified carriers of CMV plus the relevant HLA. Dominating the ex vivo response were HLA-C-restricted CMV-specific TCR beta clonotypes.

This clonotype was seen once. Its cognate antigen is unknown. At one end the junction does not follow the germline gene, possibly because of a read error. This CDR3 region has 10 residues. CDR1 and CDR2 from the germline V gene are SGDLS and YYNGEE. TCRdb processed the reads anew with MiXCR; each CDR3 protein has one entry. The repertoire holds 900,000 to 950,000 distinct CDR3 sequences, with 31% as singletons. The chain uses TRBV9 and TRBJ2-5; a possible D gene is TRBD1 (6 bases). This receptor was taken from a human donor in good health (CMV status not recorded). Some clones in this sample may be carry-over from other donors' samples. Material: cultured CD8+ T cells from PBMCs, obtained from culture after CMV antigen stimulation. The chain's CDR3 is CASSPDRSDF. CDR3 DNA sequence: TGTGCCAGCAGCCCAGACAGGTCAGACTTC.